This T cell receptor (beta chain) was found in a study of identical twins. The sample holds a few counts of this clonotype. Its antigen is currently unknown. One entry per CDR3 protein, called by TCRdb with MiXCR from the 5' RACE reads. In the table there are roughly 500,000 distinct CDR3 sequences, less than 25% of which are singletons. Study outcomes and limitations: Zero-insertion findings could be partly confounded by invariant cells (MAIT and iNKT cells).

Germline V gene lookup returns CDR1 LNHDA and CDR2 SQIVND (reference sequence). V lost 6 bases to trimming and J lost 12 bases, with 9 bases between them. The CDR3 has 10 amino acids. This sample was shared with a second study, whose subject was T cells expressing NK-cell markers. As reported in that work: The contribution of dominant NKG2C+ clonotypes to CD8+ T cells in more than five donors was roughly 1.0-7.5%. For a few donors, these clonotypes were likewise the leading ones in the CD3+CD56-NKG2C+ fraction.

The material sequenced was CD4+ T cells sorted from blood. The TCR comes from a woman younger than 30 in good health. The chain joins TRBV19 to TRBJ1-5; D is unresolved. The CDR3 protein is CASSQEGQHF. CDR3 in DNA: TGTGCCAGTAGCCAAGAGGGCCAGCATTTT.